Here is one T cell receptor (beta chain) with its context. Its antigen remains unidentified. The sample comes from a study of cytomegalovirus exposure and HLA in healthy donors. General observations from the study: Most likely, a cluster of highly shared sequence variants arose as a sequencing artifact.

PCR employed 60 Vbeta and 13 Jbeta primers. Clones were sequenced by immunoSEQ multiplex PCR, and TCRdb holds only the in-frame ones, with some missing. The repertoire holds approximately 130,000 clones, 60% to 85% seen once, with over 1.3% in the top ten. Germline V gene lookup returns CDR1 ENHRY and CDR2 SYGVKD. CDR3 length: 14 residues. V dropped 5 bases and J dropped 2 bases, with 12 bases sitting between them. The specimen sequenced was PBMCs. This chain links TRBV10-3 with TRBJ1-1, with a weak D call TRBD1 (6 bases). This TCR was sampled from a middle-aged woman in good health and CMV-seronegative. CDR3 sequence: CAISLGQQNTEAFF. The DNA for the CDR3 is TGTGCCATCAGTCTTGGACAGCAAAACACTGAAGCTTTCTTT.